A single sample gave rise to the 9 T cell receptor beta chains below, sequenced in a study of cytomegalovirus exposure and HLA in healthy donors. PCR involved 60 Vbeta and 13 Jbeta primers. Sequenced by immunoSEQ multiplex PCR; TCRdb stores in-frame clones only, minus some. Seen here are 170,000 or so clones, approximately 84% observed once, and the top ten hold 0.38%. Specimen: PBMCs. The receptors were sampled from a boy aged 2 to 9 in good health and CMV-seronegative.

The chain employs TRBV29-1 and TRBJ2-1; TRBD2 aligns across 14 bases. The CDR3 is 12 amino acids. Germline V CDR1 and CDR2: SQVTM, ANQGSEA. Germline trimming cut 8 bases from V and 10 bases from J; bases unmatched to any gene: 4. CDR3 nucleotides: TGCAGCACGGGACTAGCGGGAGCCGAGCAGTTCTTC. Translation gives CSTGLAGAEQFF.

Details on this clone: One end of the junction is discordant with germline, which a read error may explain. This chain links TRBV27 with TRBJ1-2; 7 bases match TRBD1. Germline V gene data show CDR1 as MNHEY and CDR2 as SMNVEV (reference sequence). This CDR3 has 15 amino acids. The CDR3 loop is CASSLVRGGVYDYTF. DNA for the CDR3: TGTGCCAGCAGTTTAGTTAGAGGGGGCGTATATGACTACACCTTC.

The chain combines TRBV2 with TRBJ2-3; TRBD2 matches 8 bases. The CDR3 runs to 12 residues. V shed 4 bases and J 9 bases; nucleotides not matched to a gene: 3. Germline values: CDR1 SNHLY, CDR2 FYNNEI. The CDR3 protein is CASSGAGGTQYF. The DNA for the CDR3 is TGTGCCAGCAGTGGGGCGGGAGGCACGCAGTATTTT.

This clone was counted once. V is TRBV10-3 and J is TRBJ1-4, with 9 bases lining up with TRBD1. The CDR3 length is 14 residues. CDR1 and CDR2 from the germline V gene are ENHRY and SYGVKD. V dropped 6 bases and J dropped 2; count of bases not matched to a gene: 1. CDR3 loop: CAIRGQGTNEKLFF. DNA of the CDR3: TGTGCCATCAGAGGACAGGGGACTAATGAAAAACTGTTTTTT.

The rearrangement uses TRBV27 and TRBJ2-1, with 7 bases aligning to TRBD2. Germline V gene sequence: CDR1 MNHEY, CDR2 SMNVEV (reference sequence). The CDR3 sequence is 17 residues long. Trimming cost V 4 bases and J 0 bases; bases outside gene matches: 9. The CDR3 DNA reads as TGTGCCAGCAGTTCGACTAGCACAACCTTCTCCTACAATGAGCAGTTCTTC. Translated, it gives CASSSTSTTFSYNEQFF.

V usage is TRBV5-1 and J usage is TRBJ1-3; D perhaps matches TRBD1 (5 bases). From germline, CDR1 is SGHRS and CDR2 YFSETQ. The CDR3 spans 15 residues. Trimming stripped 4 bases from V and 0 bases from J, with 11 bases between. CDR3: CASSRQTRSGNTIYF. For the CDR3, the DNA is TGCGCCAGCAGCAGACAGACACGCTCTGGAAACACCATATATTTT.

V and J are TRBV4-1 and TRBJ1-5; no definite D call. Germline V gene lookup returns CDR1 MGHRA and CDR2 YSYEKL. This CDR3 is 13 amino acids long. The V and J ends lost 5 bases and 7 bases respectively, with 12 bases between them. CDR3 bases: TGCGCCAGCAGCGTCGGGGTGAGGCAGCCCCAGCATTTT. It specifies CASSVGVRQPQHF.

The CDR3 sequence is CASSQEQGNIQYF. The CDR3 coding sequence is TGCGCCAGCAGCCAAGAACAGGGCAACATTCAGTACTTC. J is TRBJ2-4 and V is TRBV4-1, with a weak D call TRBD1 (6 bases). Germline V CDR1 and CDR2: MGHRA, YSYEKL. Trimming shortened V by 0 bases and J by 7 bases, and 7 bases separated the two germline ends. The CDR3 has 13 amino acids.

CDR3 sequence (DNA): TGTGCCAGCAGTTATGGGACTAGCGGGAGGTACGAGCAGTACTTC. It codes for CASSYGTSGRYEQYF. J is TRBJ2-7 and V is TRBV28, with TRBD2 identical over 15 bases. This CDR3 contains 15 residues. Trimming removed 4 bases from V and 4 bases from J; junction bases left unmatched: 2. Looked up from germline, CDR1 is MDHEN and CDR2 is SYDVKM.